The table lists the clone carrying this T cell receptor (beta chain) with a few counts. Trimming stripped 4 bases from V and 4 bases from J, with 13 bases between. This CDR3 is built from 14 residues. CDR1 is LGHNA, CDR2 YSLEER, per germline. This sample was taken from a study of T-cell memory formation after mild COVID-19. Amplification by 5'RACE using constant-segment primers produced TCR alpha and TCR beta cDNA libraries that carried sample barcodes and UMIs. Each CDR3 protein is one row after TCRdb ran MiXCR on the 5' RACE reads. The data hold 150,000 to 200,000 distinct CDR3 sequences, with approximately 13% observed a single time.

This chain connects TRBV4-3 to TRBJ1-2; no firm D call. This sequence originates from a man aged 18 to 30 who had mild COVID-19 (a few samples of this study predate the infection). Cell type and time point are not known. The sample taken for sequencing was PBMCs or a T cell subset sorted from them (not recorded which). Here the CDR3 reads CASSLERYSYGYTF. The CDR3 nucleotides are TGCGCCAGCAGCCTGGAGAGGTACAGCTATGGCTACACCTTC.